The rows below give T cell receptor beta chains drawn from one sample of a study of cytomegalovirus exposure and HLA in healthy donors. Data came from immunoSEQ multiplex PCR; TCRdb stores just in-frame clones and leaves some out. The sample lists 150,000 or so clones, around 79% seen once, with 6% to 7% in the top ten. Sequencing used PBMCs. These receptors came from a man between 35 and 55 years old in good health and CMV-seropositive. The CDR3 runs from the conserved cysteine through the conserved F or W. D genes are given only for firm matches. Part of the rows lack a size; the others show once, few, many or a class for expanded clones.

J gene	clone size	V gene	D gene	CDR3 protein	CDR3 DNA
TRBJ1-5	-	TRBV19	-	CASTGTSNQPQHF	TGTGCCAGTACGGGAACTAGCAATCAGCCCCAGCATTTT
TRBJ1-2	-	TRBV28	-	CASSFSQGNRYTF	TGTGCCAGCAGTTTTTCCCAGGGAAATCGCTACACCTTC
TRBJ2-7	-	TRBV9	TRBD2	CASSVVGLAVDEQYF	TGTGCCAGCAGCGTAGTAGGACTAGCGGTGGACGAGCAGTACTTC
TRBJ2-7	-	TRBV5-1	-	CASSETAYEQYF	TGCGCCAGCAGCGAGACAGCCTACGAGCAGTACTTC
TRBJ2-7	-	TRBV5-5	-	CASSLTIRGYEQYF	TGTGCCAGCAGCTTGACGATTCGGGGCTACGAGCAGTACTTC
TRBJ2-1	-	TRBV6-5	-	CASIGSTNEQFF	TGTGCCAGCATTGGTAGTACCAATGAGCAGTTCTTC
TRBJ2-7	-	TRBV4-1	-	CASSQGMGLGYEQYF	TGCGCCAGCAGCCAAGGCATGGGACTGGGGTACGAGCAGTACTTC
TRBJ2-5	-	TRBV7-8	TRBD2	CASSLRGSAVEETQYF	TGTGCCAGCAGCTTACGCGGGAGCGCTGTGGAAGAGACCCAGTACTTC
TRBJ2-2	-	TRBV10-2	-	CASSESPGEPGELFF	TGCGCCAGCAGTGAGTCGCCAGGGGAACCCGGGGAGCTGTTTTTT
TRBJ2-3	few	TRBV9	TRBD2	CASSVSGTGTQYF	TGTGCCAGCAGCGTTAGCGGGACGGGTACGCAGTATTTT
TRBJ2-4	-	TRBV15	TRBD2	CATSGLSGSMAKNIQYF	TGTGCCACCAGCGGTTTAAGCGGGAGTATGGCCAAAAACATTCAGTACTTC
TRBJ2-7	-	TRBV5-1	-	CASSWRQDEQYF	TGCGCCAGCAGCTGGAGACAGGACGAGCAGTACTTC
TRBJ2-7	-	TRBV7-2	-	CASSPDRMGLYEQYF	TGTGCCAGCAGCCCCGACAGGATGGGATTATACGAGCAGTACTTC
TRBJ2-7	-	TRBV9	TRBD1	CASSELSDRGPYEQYF	TGTGCCAGCAGCGAGCTTTCGGACAGGGGCCCCTACGAGCAGTACTTC
TRBJ1-5	few	TRBV21-1	-	CASSKGGGQGVSSNQPQHF	TGTGCCAGCAGCAAAGGAGGGGGACAGGGTGTATCGAGCAATCAGCCCCAGCATTTT
TRBJ2-2	-	TRBV19	-	CASSITGQFNTGELFF	TGTGCCAGTAGTATTACTGGACAGTTTAACACCGGGGAGCTGTTTTTT
TRBJ2-3	few	TRBV5-1	-	CASSLVLAGTDTQYF	TGCGCCAGCAGCTTGGTTTTAGCAGGGACAGATACGCAGTATTTT
TRBJ2-7	-	TRBV19	TRBD2	CASSIIRAGTYEQYF	TGTGCCAGTAGTATAATTCGAGCGGGAACCTACGAGCAGTACTTC
TRBJ2-7	-	TRBV6-1	TRBD1	CASRGDRSSYEQYF	TGTGCCAGCAGAGGGGACAGAAGCTCCTACGAGCAGTACTTC
TRBJ2-1	-	TRBV7-9	TRBD2	CASSSRGLAGANEQFF	TGTGCCAGCAGCTCCCGGGGACTAGCGGGAGCGAATGAGCAGTTCTTC
TRBJ1-1	-	TRBV5-1	-	CASSLWQGRFNTEAFF	TGCGCCAGCAGCTTGTGGCAGGGCAGATTCAACACTGAAGCTTTCTTT
TRBJ2-2	few	TRBV6-1	TRBD2	CASSEGGSERYTGELFF	TGTGCCAGCAGTGAGGGGGGGTCGGAGCGGTACACCGGGGAGCTGTTTTTT
TRBJ2-3	once	TRBV5-1	TRBD2	CASGGAGGPGDTQYF	TGCGCCAGTGGGGGAGCGGGAGGGCCTGGAGATACGCAGTATTTT
TRBJ2-3	few	TRBV28	TRBD2	CASSSSGRSDTQYF	TGTGCCAGCAGTTCAAGCGGGAGGTCAGATACGCAGTATTTT
TRBJ2-7	-	TRBV7-9	-	CASSSDRYEQYF	TGTGCCAGCAGCTCAGACAGGTACGAGCAGTACTTC
TRBJ1-4	-	TRBV7-9	TRBD1	CASSLVGSGQNEKLFF	TGTGCCAGCAGCTTAGTAGGTTCGGGACAGAATGAAAAACTGTTTTTT
TRBJ1-2	-	TRBV19	TRBD1	CASSIVRQGGHNYGYTF	TGTGCCAGTAGTATAGTGAGACAGGGAGGCCATAACTATGGCTACACCTTC
TRBJ2-7	-	TRBV11-3	-	CASSPRGGAYEQYF	TGTGCCAGCAGCCCCCGAGGGGGTGCCTACGAGCAGTACTTC